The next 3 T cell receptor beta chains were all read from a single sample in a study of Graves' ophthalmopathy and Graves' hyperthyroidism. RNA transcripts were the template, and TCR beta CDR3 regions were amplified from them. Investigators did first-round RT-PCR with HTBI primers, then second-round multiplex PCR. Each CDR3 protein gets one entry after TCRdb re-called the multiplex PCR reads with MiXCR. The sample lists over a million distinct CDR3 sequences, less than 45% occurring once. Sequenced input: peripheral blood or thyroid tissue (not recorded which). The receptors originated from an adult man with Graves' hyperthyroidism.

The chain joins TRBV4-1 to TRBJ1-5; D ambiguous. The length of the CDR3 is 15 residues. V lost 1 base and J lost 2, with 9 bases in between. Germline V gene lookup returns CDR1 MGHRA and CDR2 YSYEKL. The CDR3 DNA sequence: TGCGCCAGCAGCCAAGGGGCATTCGGCAATCAGCCCCAGCATTTT. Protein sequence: CASSQGAFGNQPQHF.

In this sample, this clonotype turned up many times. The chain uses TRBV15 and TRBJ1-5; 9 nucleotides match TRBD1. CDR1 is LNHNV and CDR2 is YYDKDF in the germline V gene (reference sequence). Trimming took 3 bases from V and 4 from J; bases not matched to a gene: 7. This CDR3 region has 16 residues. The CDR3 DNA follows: TGTGCCACCAGCAGTTTGACAGGGGGGAAGAATCAGCCCCAGCATTTT. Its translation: CATSSLTGGKNQPQHF. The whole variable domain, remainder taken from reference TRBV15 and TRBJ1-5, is DAMVIQNPRYQVTQFGKPVTLSCSQTLNHNVMYWYQQKSSQAPKLLFHYYDKDFNNEADTPDNFQSRRPNTSFCFLDIRSPGLGDTAMYLCATSSLTGGKNQPQHFGDGTRLSIL.

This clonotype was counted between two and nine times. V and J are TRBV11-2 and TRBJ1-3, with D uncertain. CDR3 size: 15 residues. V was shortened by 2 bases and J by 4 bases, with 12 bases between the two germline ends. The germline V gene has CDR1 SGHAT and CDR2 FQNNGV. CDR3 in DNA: TGTGCCAGCAGCTTACGTACGGCAGGAGGAAACACCATATATTTT. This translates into CASSLRTAGGNTIYF.